The clone carrying this TCR beta chain was recorded a few times. Antigen: not known. The data are from a study of T-cell reconstitution after alpha-beta-depleted transplantation in children. Study observations and caveats: Surviving recipient T cells and thymic progenitors produced the high day-60 TCRbeta diversity seen in some patients. At one year after transplant, newly produced T cells mostly accounted for T-cell counts and diversity.

Using unique molecular identifiers, the investigators prepared the TCRbeta library. TCRdb re-derived calls from the PCR reads in MiXCR, one entry per CDR3 protein. The sample contains under 400,000 distinct CDR3 sequences, roughly 21% of which appear only once. J lost 5 bases, V lost 0 bases, and 6 bases had no gene match. Germline assignment: CDR1 LGHNA and CDR2 YNFKEQ. This CDR3 is built from 16 residues. The clonotype comes from a male patient younger than 18 who had a stem cell transplant for acute lymphoblastic leukemia, so the T cells may come from the graft donor. V usage is TRBV4-2 and J usage is TRBJ2-3, with 9 bases lining up with TRBD2. The sequenced sample was PBMCs, mostly from graft donor cells, obtained 180 days after TCRalphabeta/CD19-depleted stem cell transplant. The CDR3 spells CASSQDEREVGDTQYF. Written as DNA, the CDR3 is TGTGCCAGCAGCCAAGACGAGCGGGAGGTCGGAGATACGCAGTATTTT.